This is a list of T cell receptor beta chains from one sample in a study of a mutant IDH1 vaccine in newly diagnosed glioma. The repertoire was sequenced with immunoSEQ multiplex PCR; TCRdb's copy has only in-frame clones and lacks some. The sample includes roughly 60,000 clones, 81% of them seen just once. The antigens of these receptors remain unknown. This specimen was PBMCs, taken from a glioma patient whose treatment included an IDH1 peptide vaccine. These receptor sequences come from a man aged 40-50 years with glioma. Both conserved end residues are part of each CDR3. The order of the fields is clone size, V gene, J gene, D gene, CDR3 DNA, CDR3 protein. The D gene is left open where the match is weak. Not all rows give a size; the values are once, few, many and, for expanded clones, a class.

once	TRBV15	TRBJ1-2	-	TGTGCCACCAGCCAGCACGGGGGCGGGTATGGCTACACCTTC	CATSQHGGGYGYTF
once	TRBV15	TRBJ2-7	TRBD1	TGTGCCACCAGCAGAGTTTTGGGGGACAGCTACGAGCAGTACTTC	CATSRVLGDSYEQYF
-	TRBV6-5	TRBJ2-5	-	TGTGCCAGCAGCCCCAGGGTGGTCCAAGAGACCCAGTACTTC	CASSPRVVQETQYF
-	TRBV4-2	TRBJ1-5	TRBD1	TGTGCCAGCAGCCCAGACAGGGGTCGCAATCAGCCCCAGCATTTT	CASSPDRGRNQPQHF
-	TRBV5-6	TRBJ1-1	-	TGTGCCAGCAGCCTTACAGGACGCCACGACGGAGCTTTCTTT	CASSLTGRHDGAFF
-	TRBV15	TRBJ2-5	TRBD1	TGTGCCACCAGCTCGGACAGGGGCGCTCGGGGGGAGACCCAGTACTTC	CATSSDRGARGETQYF
-	TRBV6-5	TRBJ1-2	-	TGTGCCAGCAGTTACACGAAATCGTTTGGCTACACCTTC	CASSYTKSFGYTF
-	TRBV5-1	TRBJ2-3	-	TGCGCCAGCAGCTTTAGGTCCAGCCCCACAGATACGCAGTATTTT	CASSFRSSPTDTQYF
-	TRBV19	TRBJ2-3	-	TGTGCCAGTAGTAACACAGATACGCAGTATTTT	CASSNTDTQYF
once	TRBV7-6	TRBJ2-1	TRBD2	TGTGCCAGCAGCCAGCTAGCGGGGGGCCTCAATGAGCAGTTCTTC	CASSQLAGGLNEQFF
-	TRBV12-5	TRBJ1-2	-	TGTGCTAGTGGTCCACCGGGGGGGGGCTACACCTTC	CASGPPGGGYTF
-	TRBV10-3	TRBJ2-7	TRBD1	TGTGCCATCAGTGAGTTCGGACAGGGGTCTTACGAGCAGTACTTC	CAISEFGQGSYEQYF
-	TRBV5-1	TRBJ1-6	TRBD1	TGCGCCAGCAGCTCGGGACAGAACTATAATTCACCCCTCCACTTT	CASSSGQNYNSPLHF
-	TRBV5-1	TRBJ2-3	-	TGCGCCAGCAGCCGGAGCGGGCCAGATACGCAGTATTTT	CASSRSGPDTQYF
once	TRBV19	TRBJ1-4	-	TGTGCCAGTAGTATAGACCGCGCAACTAATGAAAAACTGTTTTTT	CASSIDRATNEKLFF
few	TRBV27	TRBJ1-2	-	TGTGCCAGCAGCCGGGGAAACTATGGCTACACCTTC	CASSRGNYGYTF
-	TRBV5-4	TRBJ2-3	TRBD1	TGTGCCAGCAGCGACAGGGGGGGGGCCGATACGCAGTATTTT	CASSDRGGADTQYF
many	TRBV12-5	TRBJ1-3	-	TGTGCTAGTGGCCCCCCCTCTGGAAACACCATATATTTT	CASGPPSGNTIYF
-	TRBV2	TRBJ2-5	TRBD1	TGTGCCAGCAGTCGGGACAGTGGGGAGACCCAGTACTTC	CASSRDSGETQYF
-	TRBV5-4	TRBJ1-2	TRBD1	TGTGCCAGCAGGGCCGGGACAGCGCAACTCCGGAGCTATGGCTACACCTTC	CASRAGTAQLRSYGYTF
-	TRBV5-5	TRBJ2-5	TRBD2	TGTGCCAGCACCCTACGGGGGGAGGAGACCCAGTACTTC	CASTLRGEETQYF
few	TRBV18	TRBJ1-1	-	TGTGCCAGCTCCTCGACAGAGAACACTGAAGCTTTCTTT	CASSSTENTEAFF
-	TRBV5-1	TRBJ2-3	TRBD2	TGCGCCAGCAGCAAGGGACTAGCGGGAATTACGCAGTATTTT	CASSKGLAGITQYF
-	TRBV11-2	TRBJ2-7	-	TGTGCCAGCAGCATAGAGAGAACATCCTACGAGCAGTACTTC	CASSIERTSYEQYF
-	TRBV4-3	TRBJ2-5	-	TGCGCCAGCAGCCAAGAGCGAGGTCAACGCGGAGGGACCCAGTACTTC	CASSQERGQRGGTQYF
-	TRBV12-5	TRBJ2-1	-	TGTGCTAGTGTCATTGTTGTTCCCTCTGGGGGTAATTACAATGAGCAGTTCTTC	CASVIVVPSGGNYNEQFF